This TCR beta chain is drawn from a study of blood T cell repertoires in COVID-19 (dated by TCRdb to 2020 to 2022). In terms of the full investigation: Collaborator samples came from the United States, Italy and Spain and covered acute and convalescent phases of COVID-19. The material from the prospective study consisted of cDNA or gDNA derived from T cells, B-cell-depleted T cells, or PBMCs. Deeply sampled blood TCRbeta repertoires from subjects exposed to, actively infected with, or recovered from COVID-19 were included in the dataset. A de-identified subject ID, COVID-19 status, age in years and sex were almost always included in the sample metadata. A freely available public database, intended as a resource for researchers studying the immune response to SARS-CoV-2, is where the repertoires were released. Samples came from the ongoing ImmuneRACE study (first 160 participants) plus 1,254 subjects from 6 global collaborators. Where available, HLA class I and class II types were obtained from metadata supplied by the sample provider rather than from assay-based typing. Broader findings and caveats from the paper: How much clinical and demographic metadata was included differed by source and by participant, and the metadata was provided uncurated.

With regard to this clone: Its binding antigen is unknown. No per-base quality is available; no much larger clone lies one base away.

Enrolling through a virtual design, the prospective study's participants ranged in age from about 18 to 100 years and lived across about two dozen United States geographic areas. In the prospective study, participants were assigned to cohorts based on the clinical history participants reported in a screening survey and a study questionnaire. In the prospective study, mobile phlebotomists collected whole blood, serum and a nasopharyngeal or oropharyngeal swab from each participant. Participants in the prospective study had the option to provide additional blood draws and questionnaires over a roughly 2-month period. Blood samples from the prospective study were shipped frozen or at room temperature prior to DNA extraction. TCRbeta CDR3 regions were amplified from genomic DNA using the immunoSEQ Assay, a bias-controlled multiplex PCR. As for the authors' bioinformatics: Nucleated cell counts per sample were estimated from amplification of reference gene primers within the assay. Sequence reads were collapsed and filtered to measure the absolute abundance of every unique TCRbeta CDR3 rearrangement. Productive Simpson clonality was computed per sample as the square root of Simpson's diversity index over productive rearrangements. Here the immuneACCESS table is served through TCRdb, limited to in-frame sequences with V and J called. Missing clones are a known gap in these copies; in checked studies unresolved V genes cover under half, and the rest lacks a known reason. The DNA was the basis for D and trimming; V, J and clone size are from that table. Recorded for this sample are about 200,000 clones; about 80% of them occurred a single time. Less than 5.5% of the sample is in the top ten clones.

V was cut back by 4 bases and J by 3 bases, leaving a gap of 11 bases between them. Taken from the germline V gene, the CDR1 and CDR2 loops are LGHNA and YSLEER. The CDR3, cysteine through phenylalanine, is 14 amino acids long. Just the 42-base CDR3 DNA is kept, in frame starting at base 1. The chain employs TRBV4-3 and TRBJ2-3, with the D gene too uncertain to name. This sequence was found in a woman aged 60-70 years with acute COVID-19. Sequencing was performed on PBMCs or T cells enriched from blood (not recorded which). The CDR3: CASSPADWTDTQYF. The DNA sequence is TGCGCCAGCAGCCCCGCGGATTGGACAGATACGCAGTATTTT.